These 9 T cell receptor beta chains were all obtained from the same sample, sequenced in a study of T cell responses to AZD1222 COVID-19 vaccine. Method: immunoSEQ multiplex PCR; TCRdb's copy keeps in-frame clones and lacks some. The table has roughly 89,000 clones, roughly 90% seen once. This specimen was peripheral blood, taken on day 0 of MenACWY control vaccination. The receptor set was obtained from an adult in good health.

The chain couples TRBV5-6 to TRBJ2-1; TRBD2 matches 8 bases. The CDR3 has 16 residues. Germline-derived CDR1 and CDR2 are SGHDT and YYEEEE. The trim removed 0 bases at V and 9 bases at J, leaving 11 bases unmatched. CDR3 protein: CASSLDSAGGLREQFF. The CDR3 DNA sequence: TGTGCCAGCAGCTTGGATAGCGCGGGGGGACTACGTGAGCAGTTCTTC.

The CDR3 region has the DNA TGTGCCAGCAGCCCCCTTTGGAATCGGCCAGCTACTGGGACCCAGTACTTC. It translates to CASSPLWNRPATGTQYF. This chain links TRBV5-6 with TRBJ2-5; D gene ambiguous. Trimming took off 4 bases at V and 7 bases at J, with 26 bases between the two ends. Germline CDR1 is SGHDT and CDR2 is YYEEEE. This CDR3 is built from 17 residues.

A remark on this clone: A junction end diverges from the germline sequence, so it may reflect a read error. This chain joins TRBV5-5 and TRBJ1-1; tentatively, D is TRBD1 (5 bases). CDR3 size: 12 residues. Germline-derived CDR1 and CDR2 are SGHKS and YYEKEE (reference sequence). The CDR3 reads CASRLGDTEAFF. The CDR3 DNA reads TGTGCCAGCAGATTGGGGGACACTGAAGCTTTCTTT. The full variable domain, completed using reference TRBV5-5 and TRBJ1-1, is DAGVTQSPTHLIKTRGQQVTLRCSPISGHKSVSWYQQVLGQGPQFIFQYYEKEERGRGNFPDRFSARQFPNYSSELNVNALLLGDSALYLCASRLGDTEAFFGQGTRLTVV.

The chain uses TRBV28 and TRBJ1-2, with 9 bases aligning to TRBD1. V lost 10 bases, J lost 7 bases, and 7 bases stayed unmatched. The CDR3 is 12 residues long. The germline gives CDR1 MDHEN, CDR2 SYDVKM. The CDR3 DNA follows: TGTGCCACCCCGGGACAGGGATTTGGCTACACCTTC. Its translation is CATPGQGFGYTF.

The chain is built from TRBV3-1 (or the pseudogene TRBV3-2) and TRBJ2-5; D may be TRBD2 (6 bases). Trimming cost V 0 bases and J 4 bases, with 15 bases left between them. The CDR3 spans 16 residues. Germline V lookup: CDR1 LGHDT, CDR2 YNNKEL (reference sequence). This chain's CDR3 is CASSQDLWGAGETQYF. The CDR3 DNA sequence: TGTGCCAGCAGCCAAGATCTGTGGGGAGCGGGAGAGACCCAGTACTTC.

The rearrangement joins TRBV27 to TRBJ2-3; the match to TRBD2 covers 9 bases. The CDR3 covers 15 residues. Germline trimming cut 4 bases from V and 9 bases from J; bases unmatched to any gene: 11. Germline assignment: CDR1 MNHEY and CDR2 SMNVEV (reference sequence). CDR3 sequence reads: CASSSRLAATRTQYF. In DNA, the CDR3 is TGTGCCAGCAGTTCCAGACTAGCGGCCACCAGGACGCAGTATTTT.

The V and J genes are TRBV28 and TRBJ1-2; D possibly corresponds to TRBD1 (5 bases). Trimming removed 6 bases at V and 5 bases at J, with 10 bases between. CDR3 length: 12 residues. Germline V gene lookup returns CDR1 MDHEN and CDR2 SYDVKM. The CDR3 spells CASSRGDYGYTF. DNA of the CDR3: TGTGCCAGCAGCCGAGGGGATTATGGCTACACCTTC.

The rearrangement links TRBV10-1 to TRBJ2-5; 8 nucleotides line up with TRBD1. CDR3 length: 14 residues. After removal of 3 bases from V and 5 bases from J, the junction contained 5 bases not matched to a gene. Looked up from germline, CDR1 is WNHNN and CDR2 is SYGVQD (reference sequence). CDR3 coding DNA: TGCGCCAGCAGTGACCCGACAGGGGTCGAGACCCAGTACTTC. Translated: CASSDPTGVETQYF.

The CDR3 region is CASSPLGRGAIEAFF. The CDR3 nucleotides are TGTGCCAGCTCACCATTGGGCAGGGGTGCGATTGAAGCTTTCTTT. The chain recombines TRBV18 with TRBJ1-1, with D tentatively TRBD1 (6 bases). The germline V gene has CDR1 KGHSH and CDR2 LQKENI. The CDR3 sequence is 15 residues long. Trimming removed 2 bases at V and 7 bases at J, with 17 bases between.